The 29 T cell receptor beta chains below come from one sample, sequenced in a study of cytomegalovirus exposure and HLA in healthy donors. PCR amplification relied on 60 Vbeta primers (plus 13 Jbeta primers). Repertoires were generated with immunoSEQ multiplex PCR, while TCRdb's copy carries only in-frame clones and drops some. The sample records almost 65,000 clones, roughly 73% being singletons. The source material was PBMCs. The receptor set was obtained from a male donor in good health and CMV-seropositive.

This chain uses TRBV15 with TRBJ1-1, with 8 bases lining up with TRBD1. Germline values: CDR1 LNHNV, CDR2 YYDKDF (reference sequence). Unmatched junction bases numbered 16, after V lost 3 bases and J lost 7 bases. The CDR3 contains 17 residues. CDR3 region: CATSRGGQGRRPGEAFF. CDR3 in DNA: TGTGCCACCAGCAGGGGAGGACAGGGCCGACGCCCCGGTGAAGCTTTCTTT.

The J gene is TRBJ1-3, the V gene TRBV4-2, with D possibly matching TRBD1 (6 bases). In germline, CDR1 is LGHNA, CDR2 YNFKEQ. This CDR3 spans 16 amino acids. Trimming stripped 4 bases from V and 1 base from J, with 14 bases between. CDR3 loop: CASSPLSGTSGNTIYF. CDR3 coding DNA: TGTGCCAGCAGCCCCCTCAGTGGGACATCTGGAAACACCATATATTTT.

The J gene is TRBJ1-6, the V gene TRBV10-3; 8 bases agree with TRBD1. The CDR3 has 16 amino acids. V lost 3 bases to trimming and J lost 6 bases; unmatched junction nucleotides: 7. Germline CDR1 ENHRY, CDR2 SYGVKD. DNA of the CDR3: TGTGCCATCAGTGAAATCGACAGGGGCGTTAATTCACCCCTCCACTTT. Its protein is CAISEIDRGVNSPLHF.

The chain carries TRBV6-1 and TRBJ1-6; 7 nucleotides line up with TRBD1. Germline loops: CDR1 MNHNS, CDR2 SASEGT. V shed 6 bases, J shed 9 bases, and the junction held 11 bases outside the gene matches. The CDR3 has 15 residues. The CDR3 sequence: CASRLEGAQGSPLHF. In DNA form, the CDR3 reads TGTGCCAGCAGGCTAGAGGGGGCACAAGGTTCACCCCTCCACTTT.

V gene TRBV30 combines with J gene TRBJ1-1; perhaps TRBD1 as D (6 bases). From germline, CDR1 is GTSNPN and CDR2 SVGIG (reference sequence). CDR3 length: 15 residues. Between the trimmed V and J ends, which lost 5 bases and 6 bases, there was a span of 22 bases. The CDR3 coding sequence is TGTGCCTGGGGGCACTCACAGGGTTTAGGGGCTGAAGCTTTCTTT. Translating it yields CAWGHSQGLGAEAFF.

The chain links TRBV9 to TRBJ1-2; TRBD1 aligns across 7 bases. Germline trimming cut 2 bases from V and 3 bases from J; bases unmatched to any gene: 7. Germline values: CDR1 SGDLS, CDR2 YYNGEE. The CDR3 has 15 amino acids. The CDR3 bases are TGTGCCAGCAGCGTTACAGGGGACGGAGACTATGGCTACACCTTC. Amino acids: CASSVTGDGDYGYTF. Full variable domain (outside the CDR3, taken from reference TRBV9 and TRBJ1-2): DSGVTQTPKHLITATGQRVTLRCSPRSGDLSVYWYQQSLDQGLQFLIQYYNGEERAKGNILERFSAQQFPDLHSELNLSSLELGDSALYFCASSVTGDGDYGYTFGSGTRLTVV.

The chain carries TRBV7-9 and TRBJ1-2, with TRBD1 matching over 9 bases. Germline-derived CDR1 and CDR2 are SEHNR and FQNEAQ (reference sequence). V dropped 6 bases and J dropped 8; count of bases not matched to a gene: 7. The CDR3 extends over 13 amino acids. The DNA of the CDR3 is TGTGCCAGCAGACGGGACAGGGAAGTCGGCTACACCTTC. Its translation: CASRRDREVGYTF.

Details on this clone: The germline gene is not matched at one end of the junction; a read error may be the cause. The chain uses TRBV19 and TRBJ1-1; possible D gene TRBD1, 6 bases. CDR1 and CDR2 (germline): LNHDA, SQIVND (reference sequence). The CDR3 extends over 12 amino acids. CDR3 sequence reads: CASSPGTPEKIF. Written as DNA, the CDR3 is TGTGCCAGTAGTCCTGGGACACCTGAGAAAATCTTT.

V usage is TRBV18 and J usage is TRBJ1-2; TRBD1 matches at 7 bases. Per germline, CDR1 KGHSH and CDR2 LQKENI. V was clipped by 3 bases and J by 8 bases; unmatched bases: 15. The length of the CDR3 is 16 residues. CDR3 amino acids: CASSPTPPTGAGGYTF. CDR3 nucleotide sequence: TGTGCCAGCTCACCGACACCCCCTACAGGGGCCGGGGGCTACACCTTC.

This chain links TRBV9 with TRBJ2-3, with 8 bases lining up with TRBD2. Germline-derived CDR1 and CDR2 are SGDLS and YYNGEE. CDR3 size: 19 residues. Unmatched junction bases numbered 16, after V lost 4 bases and J lost 0 bases. Here the CDR3 reads CASSTPGWGSGVSTDTQYF. CDR3 DNA sequence: TGTGCCAGCAGCACACCGGGGTGGGGTAGCGGGGTTAGCACAGATACGCAGTATTTT.

The V and J genes are TRBV4-2 and TRBJ1-3; the D is unclear. V was clipped by 0 bases and J by 0 bases, with 6 bases between them. The CDR3 loop spans 15 amino acids. CDR1 is LGHNA and CDR2 is YNFKEQ in the germline V gene. DNA of the CDR3: TGTGCCAGCAGCCAAGAGTCATTCTCTGGAAACACCATATATTTT. It yields the protein CASSQESFSGNTIYF.

The chain combines TRBV7-9 with TRBJ2-7; 7 bases are a match to TRBD1. The ends lost 5 bases at V and 0 bases at J; junction bases unmatched: 7. The CDR3 loop spans 15 amino acids. Germline loops: CDR1 SEHNR, CDR2 FQNEAQ (reference sequence). CDR3 sequence: CASSDAGTASYEQYF. CDR3 bases: TGTGCCAGCAGCGACGCCGGGACAGCCTCCTACGAGCAGTACTTC.

This chain connects TRBV27 to TRBJ2-7, with 12 bases fitting TRBD1. This CDR3 comprises 15 residues. Trimming took 5 bases from V and 4 from J; bases not matched to a gene: 6. The germline CDR1 and CDR2 sequences are MNHEY and SMNVEV (reference sequence). For the CDR3, the DNA is TGTGCCAGCAGTAGTCCGGGACAGGGGGCATACGAGCAGTACTTC. Translation gives CASSSPGQGAYEQYF.

J is TRBJ1-6 and V is TRBV4-3; a weak D match, TRBD1 (5 bases). Germline V gene sequence: CDR1 LGHNA, CDR2 YSLEER. V lost 2 bases, J lost 10 bases, and 18 bases lay in between. The CDR3 is made up of 16 amino acids. The DNA of the CDR3 is TGCGCCAGCAGCCAACCTCGTTTGGCAGGGCCCTCACCCCTCCACTTT. Its protein is CASSQPRLAGPSPLHF.

The V gene is TRBV6-4, the J gene TRBJ2-1, with 9 positions matching TRBD2. Germline CDR1 reads MRHNA; CDR2 reads SNTAGT. This CDR3 spans 15 amino acids. Trimming removed 4 bases from V and 6 bases from J; junction bases left unmatched: 7. The CDR3 protein is CASSGASGESNEQFF. The CDR3 DNA is TGTGCCAGCAGTGGTGCTAGCGGGGAAAGCAATGAGCAGTTCTTC.

The gene calls are TRBV29-1 and TRBJ1-1, with 7 nucleotides matching TRBD1. This CDR3 comprises 14 residues. CDR1 SQVTM and CDR2 ANQGSEA come from the germline V gene. V dropped 5 bases and J dropped 0; count of bases not matched to a gene: 6. The CDR3 loop is CSVHKTGLNTEAFF. The CDR3 DNA follows: TGCAGCGTTCATAAGACAGGGCTGAACACTGAAGCTTTCTTT.

The chain carries TRBV4-1 and TRBJ1-4; TRBD1 matches at 7 bases. The CDR3 has 15 amino acids. Trimming cost V 3 bases and J 4 bases; bases outside gene matches: 5. CDR1 and CDR2 from the germline V gene are MGHRA and YSYEKL. The DNA for the CDR3 is TGCGCCAGCAGCCAGGGGACAGCGATTAATGAAAAACTGTTTTTT. Translation gives CASSQGTAINEKLFF.

The chain carries TRBV7-2 and TRBJ2-5, with 8 nucleotides matching TRBD2. This CDR3 spans 16 amino acids. Germline V CDR1 and CDR2: SGHTA, FQGNSA. J was trimmed by 4 bases and V by 7 bases; bases with no gene match: 14. CDR3 sequence reads: CASNLLLGGGTETQYF. CDR3 sequence (DNA): TGTGCCAGCAACCTACTCCTCGGGGGGGGAACAGAGACCCAGTACTTC.

The J gene is TRBJ1-6, the V gene TRBV7-9; 8 bases agree with TRBD1. This CDR3 is built from 15 residues. V dropped 6 bases and J dropped 3; count of bases not matched to a gene: 4. Germline CDR1 and CDR2: SEHNR and FQNEAQ (reference sequence). The CDR3 reads CASRDTGGYNSPLHF. The CDR3 DNA follows: TGTGCCAGCAGAGACACAGGGGGCTATAATTCACCCCTCCACTTT.

This clone has a single count. This chain joins TRBV10-3 and TRBJ2-1; perhaps TRBD2 as D (6 bases). The CDR3 covers 14 residues. The V end lost 5 bases, the J end lost 7 bases, and 15 bases lay between the germline ends. CDR1 ENHRY and CDR2 SYGVKD come from the germline V gene. The CDR3 sequence is CAISPGAGYNEQFF. In nucleotides, the CDR3 is TGTGCCATCAGTCCCGGGGCGGGGTATAATGAGCAGTTCTTC.

The chain combines TRBV19 with TRBJ2-7; a possible D gene is TRBD1 (7 bases). Per the germline V gene, CDR1 is LNHDA and CDR2 is SQIVND (reference sequence). V was shortened by 3 bases and J by 3 bases, with 15 bases between the two germline ends. The CDR3 is 15 residues long. This CDR3 is CASSIGGTALYEQYF. The CDR3 DNA reads TGTGCCAGTAGTATTGGAGGGACAGCTCTCTACGAGCAGTACTTC. Supplemented by reference TRBV19 and TRBJ2-7, the full variable domain reads DGGITQSPKYLFRKEGQNVTLSCEQNLNHDAMYWYRQDPGQGLRLIYYSQIVNDFQKGDIAEGYSVSREKKESFPLTVTSAQKNPTAFYLCASSIGGTALYEQYFGPGTRLTVT.

The chain carries TRBV7-9 and TRBJ2-1, with 7 bases matching TRBD2. CDR3 length: 14 amino acids. Germline-derived CDR1 and CDR2 are SEHNR and FQNEAQ (reference sequence). J was trimmed by 4 bases and V by 1 base; bases with no gene match: 1. CDR3 coding DNA: TGTGCCAGCAGCTTAGGCGGGGGATACAATGAGCAGTTCTTC. Protein: CASSLGGGYNEQFF.

The chain employs TRBV27 and TRBJ2-3; 7 bases fit TRBD2. This CDR3 comprises 15 residues. V lost 7 bases and J lost 0; bases outside the gene matches: 7. Per germline, CDR1 MNHEY and CDR2 SMNVEV (reference sequence). This CDR3 reads CASTSGTKSTDTQYF. The CDR3 nucleotides read TGTGCCAGCACCTCCGGGACTAAGAGCACAGATACGCAGTATTTT.

The chain is built from TRBV6-5 and TRBJ2-1, with 9 bases lining up with TRBD2. The CDR3 is 15 residues long. The trim removed 7 bases at V and 4 bases at J, leaving 8 bases unmatched. CDR1 and CDR2 from the germline V gene are MNHEY and SVGAGI. CDR3 sequence: CASTLSGGDYNEQFF. The CDR3 DNA follows: TGTGCCAGCACCCTTAGCGGGGGTGATTACAATGAGCAGTTCTTC.

The CDR3 region has the DNA TGTGCCAGCAGTTCCCAGGGACAGAGGAACACTGAAGCTTTCTTT. Encoded protein: CASSSQGQRNTEAFF. V gene TRBV28 combines with J gene TRBJ1-1; 7 bases align to TRBD1. The germline V gene encodes CDR1 MDHEN and CDR2 SYDVKM. CDR3 size: 15 residues. With 4 bases clipped from V and 1 base from J, the junction kept 6 bases outside the gene matches. Drawing the rest from reference TRBV28 and TRBJ1-1, the complete variable domain is DVKVTQSSRYLVKRTGEKVFLECVQDMDHENMFWYRQDPGLGLRLIYFSYDVKMKEKGDIPEGYSVSREKKERFSLILESASTNQTSMYLCASSSQGQRNTEAFFGQGTRLTVV.

V usage is TRBV30 and J usage is TRBJ1-5; no firm D call. The V gene's germline CDR1 is GTSNPN and CDR2 SVGIG (reference sequence). This CDR3 has 14 residues. With 0 bases removed from V and 5 bases from J, the gap between germline ends came to 11 bases. The CDR3 is CAWSVLSTDQPQHF. The CDR3 DNA follows: TGTGCCTGGAGTGTACTGTCAACAGATCAGCCCCAGCATTTT.

DNA of the CDR3: TGTGCCTGGACTAGCGGGGGGGCGAATGAGCAGTTCTTC. Protein sequence: CAWTSGGANEQFF. V gene TRBV30 combines with J gene TRBJ2-1, with 12 bases matching TRBD2. The CDR3 sequence is 13 residues long. Germline assignment: CDR1 GTSNPN and CDR2 SVGIG (reference sequence). V lost 4 bases and J lost 7; bases outside the gene matches: 2.

CDR3 loop: CASSLRTGGSSEAFF. The DNA for the CDR3 is TGTGCCAGCAGCTTAAGGACAGGGGGCAGTTCTGAAGCTTTCTTT. The chain links TRBV11-3 to TRBJ1-1, with TRBD1 matching over 11 bases. CDR3 length: 15 amino acids. Germline V CDR1 and CDR2: SGHNT, YENEEA. J lost 6 bases, V lost 2 bases, and 5 bases had no gene match. The entire variable domain, with the rest obtained from reference TRBV11-3 and TRBJ1-1, is as follows: EAGVVQSPRYKIIEKKQPVAFWCNPISGHNTLYWYLQNLGQGPELLIRYENEEAVDDSQLPKDRFSAERLKGVDSTLKIQPAELGDSAVYLCASSLRTGGSSEAFFGQGTRLTVV.

In this sample, this clone turned up a few times. This chain joins TRBV5-1 and TRBJ1-1; D is unclear. Per germline, CDR1 SGHRS and CDR2 YFSETQ. The ends were cut back, 1 base at V and 0 bases at J, with 13 bases in the middle. This CDR3 spans 16 amino acids. As DNA, the CDR3 is TGCGCCAGCAGCTTGAGGGCGGGAGACATGAACACTGAAGCTTTCTTT. As protein: CASSLRAGDMNTEAFF.